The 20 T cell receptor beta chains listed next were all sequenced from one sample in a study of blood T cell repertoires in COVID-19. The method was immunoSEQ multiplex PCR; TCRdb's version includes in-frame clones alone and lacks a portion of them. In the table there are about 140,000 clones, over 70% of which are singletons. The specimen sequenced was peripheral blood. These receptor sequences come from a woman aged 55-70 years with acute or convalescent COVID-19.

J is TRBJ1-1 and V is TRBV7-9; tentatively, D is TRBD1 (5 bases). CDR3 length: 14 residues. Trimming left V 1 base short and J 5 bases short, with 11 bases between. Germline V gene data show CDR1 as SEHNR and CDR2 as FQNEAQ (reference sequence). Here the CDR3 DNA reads TGTGCCAGCAGCTTAGTTCGAAGGGGTACTGAAGCTTTCTTT. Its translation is CASSLVRRGTEAFF.

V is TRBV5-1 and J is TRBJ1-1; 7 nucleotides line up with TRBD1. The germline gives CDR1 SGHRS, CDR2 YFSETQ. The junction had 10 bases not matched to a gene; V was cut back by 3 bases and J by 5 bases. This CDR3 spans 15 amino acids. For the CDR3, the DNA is TGCGCCAGCAGCTCCCTCGCAGGGGGTGGGACTGAAGCTTTCTTT. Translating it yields CASSSLAGGGTEAFF.

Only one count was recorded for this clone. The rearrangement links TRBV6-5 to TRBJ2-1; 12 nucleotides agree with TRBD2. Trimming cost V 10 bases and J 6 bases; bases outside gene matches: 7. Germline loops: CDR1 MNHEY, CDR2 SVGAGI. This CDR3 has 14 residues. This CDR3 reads CATKPGLAGNEQFF. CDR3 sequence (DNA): TGTGCCACCAAACCGGGACTAGCGGGCAATGAGCAGTTCTTC.

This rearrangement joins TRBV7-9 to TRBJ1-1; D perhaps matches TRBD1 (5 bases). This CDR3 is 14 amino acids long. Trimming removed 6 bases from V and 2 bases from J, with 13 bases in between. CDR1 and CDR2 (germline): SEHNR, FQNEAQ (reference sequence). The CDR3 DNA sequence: TGTGCCAGCAGTTATGTCGGGGGAAACACTGAAGCTTTCTTT. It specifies CASSYVGGNTEAFF. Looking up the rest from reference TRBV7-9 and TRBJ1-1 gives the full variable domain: DTGVSQNPRHKITKRGQNVTFRCDPISEHNRLYWYRQTLGQGPEFLTYFQNEAQLEKSRLLSDRFSAERPKGSFSTLEIQRTEQGDSAMYLCASSYVGGNTEAFFGQGTRLTVV.

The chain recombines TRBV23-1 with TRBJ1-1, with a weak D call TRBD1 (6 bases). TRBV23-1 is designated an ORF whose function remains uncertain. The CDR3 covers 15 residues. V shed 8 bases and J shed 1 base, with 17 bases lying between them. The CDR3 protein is CASLIANRENTEAFF. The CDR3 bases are TGCGCCAGCCTTATTGCCAACAGGGAGAACACTGAAGCTTTCTTT.

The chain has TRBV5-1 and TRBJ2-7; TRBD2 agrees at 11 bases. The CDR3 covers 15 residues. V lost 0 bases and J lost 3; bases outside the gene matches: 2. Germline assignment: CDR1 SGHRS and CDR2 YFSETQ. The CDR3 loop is CASSLELAGDYEQYF. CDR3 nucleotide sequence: TGCGCCAGCAGCTTGGAACTAGCGGGAGACTACGAGCAGTACTTC.

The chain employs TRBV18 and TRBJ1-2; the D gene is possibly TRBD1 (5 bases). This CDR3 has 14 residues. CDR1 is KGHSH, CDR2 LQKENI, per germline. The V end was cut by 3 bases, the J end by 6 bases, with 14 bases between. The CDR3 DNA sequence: TGTGCCAGCTCACCCCCGACAGCTGCAAATGGCTACACCTTC. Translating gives CASSPPTAANGYTF.

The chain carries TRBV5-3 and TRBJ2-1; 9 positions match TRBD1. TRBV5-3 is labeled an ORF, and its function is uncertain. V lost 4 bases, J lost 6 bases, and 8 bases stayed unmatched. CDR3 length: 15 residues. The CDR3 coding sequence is TGTGCCAGAAGCCACCACAGGGGGCCGGTCAATGAGCAGTTCTTC. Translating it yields CARSHHRGPVNEQFF.

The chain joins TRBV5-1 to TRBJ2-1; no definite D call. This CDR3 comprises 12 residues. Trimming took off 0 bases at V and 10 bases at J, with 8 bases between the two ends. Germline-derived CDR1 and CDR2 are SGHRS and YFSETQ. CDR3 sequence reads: CASSLASREQFF. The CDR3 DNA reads TGCGCCAGCAGCTTGGCTAGTCGAGAGCAGTTCTTC.

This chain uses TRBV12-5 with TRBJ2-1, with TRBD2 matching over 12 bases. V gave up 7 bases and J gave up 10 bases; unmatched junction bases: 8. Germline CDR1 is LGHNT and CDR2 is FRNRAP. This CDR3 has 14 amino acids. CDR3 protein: CASEAGLAGHEQFF. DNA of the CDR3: TGTGCTAGTGAGGCAGGACTAGCGGGACACGAGCAGTTCTTC. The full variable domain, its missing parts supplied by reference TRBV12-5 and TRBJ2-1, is DARVTQTPRHKVTEMGQEVTMRCQPILGHNTVFWYRQTMMQGLELLAYFRNRAPLDDSGMPKDRFSAEMPDATLATLKIQPSEPRDSAVYFCASEAGLAGHEQFFGPGTRLTVL.

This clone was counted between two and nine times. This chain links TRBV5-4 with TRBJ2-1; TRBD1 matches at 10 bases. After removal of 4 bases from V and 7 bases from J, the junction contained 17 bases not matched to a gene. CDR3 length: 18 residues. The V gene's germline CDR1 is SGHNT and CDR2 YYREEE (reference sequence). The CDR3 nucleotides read TGTGCCAGCAGCGCGAACCCTTATCGGGACAGGGGAGTTAATGAGCAGTTCTTC. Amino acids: CASSANPYRDRGVNEQFF.

CDR3 nucleotide sequence: TGTGCCTGGATTAGGGGCTACGAGCAGTACTTC. This sequence encodes CAWIRGYEQYF. The genes are TRBV30 and TRBJ2-7, with a tentative D call TRBD1 (5 bases). The V end lost 4 bases, the J end lost 3 bases, and 7 bases lay between the germline ends. The CDR3 spans 11 residues. CDR1 and CDR2 from the germline V gene are GTSNPN and SVGIG (reference sequence).

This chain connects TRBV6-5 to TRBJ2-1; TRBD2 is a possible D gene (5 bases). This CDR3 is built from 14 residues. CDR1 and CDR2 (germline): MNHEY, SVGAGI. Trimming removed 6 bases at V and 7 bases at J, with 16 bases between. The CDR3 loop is CASRLLGRLNEQFF. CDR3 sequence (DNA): TGTGCCAGCAGACTACTTGGCCGACTAAATGAGCAGTTCTTC.

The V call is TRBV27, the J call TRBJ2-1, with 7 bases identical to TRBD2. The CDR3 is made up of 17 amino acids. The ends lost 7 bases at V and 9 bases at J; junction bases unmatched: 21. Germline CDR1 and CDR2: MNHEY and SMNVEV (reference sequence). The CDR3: CASTSGGRRQEGREQFF. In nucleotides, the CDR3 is TGTGCCAGCACCTCGGGCGGGAGACGCCAAGAAGGCCGTGAGCAGTTCTTC.

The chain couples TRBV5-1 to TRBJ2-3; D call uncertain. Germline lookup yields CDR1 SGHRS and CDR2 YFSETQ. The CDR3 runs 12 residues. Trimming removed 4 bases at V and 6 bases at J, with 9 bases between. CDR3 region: CASSLWADTQYF. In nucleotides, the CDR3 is TGCGCCAGCAGCCTCTGGGCGGATACGCAGTATTTT.

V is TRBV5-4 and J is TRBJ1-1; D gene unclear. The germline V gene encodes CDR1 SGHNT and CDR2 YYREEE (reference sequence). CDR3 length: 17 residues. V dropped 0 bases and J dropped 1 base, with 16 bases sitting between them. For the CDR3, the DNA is TGTGCCAGCAGCTTGGGAGGTCAATTGGACTGGAACACTGAAGCTTTCTTT. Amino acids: CASSLGGQLDWNTEAFF.

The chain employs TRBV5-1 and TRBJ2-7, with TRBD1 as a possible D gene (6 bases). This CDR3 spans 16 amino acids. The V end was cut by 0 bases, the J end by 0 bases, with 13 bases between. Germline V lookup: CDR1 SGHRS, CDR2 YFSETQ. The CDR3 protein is CASSLGAGARSYEQYF. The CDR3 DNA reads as TGCGCCAGCAGCTTGGGGGCAGGGGCACGCTCCTACGAGCAGTACTTC. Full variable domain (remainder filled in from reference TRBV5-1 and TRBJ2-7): KAGVTQTPRYLIKTRGQQVTLSCSPISGHRSVSWYQQTPGQGLQFLFEYFSETQRNKGNFPGRFSGRQFSNSRSEMNVSTLELGDSALYLCASSLGAGARSYEQYFGPGTRLTVT.

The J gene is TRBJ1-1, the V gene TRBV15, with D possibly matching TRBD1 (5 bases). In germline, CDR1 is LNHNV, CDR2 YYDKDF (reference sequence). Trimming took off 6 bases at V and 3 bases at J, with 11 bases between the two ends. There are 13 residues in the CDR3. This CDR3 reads CATRRTLYTEAFF. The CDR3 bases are TGTGCCACCAGGCGGACACTATACACTGAAGCTTTCTTT.

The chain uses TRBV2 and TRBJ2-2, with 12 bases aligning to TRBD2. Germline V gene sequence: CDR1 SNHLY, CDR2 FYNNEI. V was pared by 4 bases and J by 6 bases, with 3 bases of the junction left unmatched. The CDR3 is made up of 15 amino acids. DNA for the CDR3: TGTGCCAGCAGTGTGACTAGCGGGAGTCCCGGGGAGCTGTTTTTT. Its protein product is CASSVTSGSPGELFF.

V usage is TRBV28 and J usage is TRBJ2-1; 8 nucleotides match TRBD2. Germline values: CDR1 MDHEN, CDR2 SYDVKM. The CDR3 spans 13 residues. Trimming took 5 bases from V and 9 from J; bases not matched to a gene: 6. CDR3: CASSRAGVGEQFF. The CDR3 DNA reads TGTGCCAGCAGTAGAGCGGGAGTGGGTGAGCAGTTCTTC.